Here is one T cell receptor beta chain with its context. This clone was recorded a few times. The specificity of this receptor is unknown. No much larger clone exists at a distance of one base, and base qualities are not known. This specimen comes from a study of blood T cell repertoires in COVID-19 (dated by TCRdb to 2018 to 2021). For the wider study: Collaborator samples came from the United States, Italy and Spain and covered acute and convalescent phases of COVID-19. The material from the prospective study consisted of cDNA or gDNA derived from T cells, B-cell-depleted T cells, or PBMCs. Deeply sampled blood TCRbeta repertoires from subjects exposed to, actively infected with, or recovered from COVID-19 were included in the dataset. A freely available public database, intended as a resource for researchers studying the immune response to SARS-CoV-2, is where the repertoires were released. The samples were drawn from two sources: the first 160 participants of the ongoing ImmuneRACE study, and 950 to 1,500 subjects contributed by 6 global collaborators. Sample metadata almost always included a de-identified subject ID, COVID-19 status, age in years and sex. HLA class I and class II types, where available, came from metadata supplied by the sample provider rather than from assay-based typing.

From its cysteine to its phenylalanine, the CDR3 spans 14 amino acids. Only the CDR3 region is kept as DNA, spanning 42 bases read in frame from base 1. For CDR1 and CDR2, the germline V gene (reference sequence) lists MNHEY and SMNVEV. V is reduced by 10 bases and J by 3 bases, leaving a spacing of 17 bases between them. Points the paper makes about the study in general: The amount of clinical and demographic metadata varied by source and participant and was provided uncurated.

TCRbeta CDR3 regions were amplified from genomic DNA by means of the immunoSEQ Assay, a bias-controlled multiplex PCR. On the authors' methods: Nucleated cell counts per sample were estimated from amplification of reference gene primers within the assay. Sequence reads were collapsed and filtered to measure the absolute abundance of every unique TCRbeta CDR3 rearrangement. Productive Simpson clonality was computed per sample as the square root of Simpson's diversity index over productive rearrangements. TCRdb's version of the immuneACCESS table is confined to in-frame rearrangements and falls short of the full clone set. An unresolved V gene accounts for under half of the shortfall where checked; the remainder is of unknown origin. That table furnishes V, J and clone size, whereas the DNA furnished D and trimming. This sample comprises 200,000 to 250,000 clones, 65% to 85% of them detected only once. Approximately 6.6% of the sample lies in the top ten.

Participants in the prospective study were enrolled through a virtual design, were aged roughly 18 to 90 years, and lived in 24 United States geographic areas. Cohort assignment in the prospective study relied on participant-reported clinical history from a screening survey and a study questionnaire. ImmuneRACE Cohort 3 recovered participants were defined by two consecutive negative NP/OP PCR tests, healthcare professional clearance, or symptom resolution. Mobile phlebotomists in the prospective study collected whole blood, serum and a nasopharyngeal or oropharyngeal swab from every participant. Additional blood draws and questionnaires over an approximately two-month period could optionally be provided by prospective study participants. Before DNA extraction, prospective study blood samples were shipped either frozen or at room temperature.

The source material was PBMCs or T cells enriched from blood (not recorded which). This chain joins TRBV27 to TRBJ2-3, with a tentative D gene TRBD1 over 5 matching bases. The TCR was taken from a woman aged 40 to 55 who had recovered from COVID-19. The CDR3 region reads CATRKSTGTDTQYF. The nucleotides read TGTGCCACCCGGAAGTCAACAGGTACAGATACGCAGTATTTT.